These 18 T cell receptor beta chains share one sample of origin, sequenced in a study of blood T cell repertoires in COVID-19. TCRdb's table, derived via immunoSEQ multiplex PCR, lists solely in-frame clones and lacks some. The table records 300,000 to 400,000 clones, around 88% of them present only once. The sample was peripheral blood. All receptors come from a woman aged 25 to 39 with COVID-19, enrolled during active disease.

The chain uses TRBV27 and TRBJ2-7, with 9 bases lining up with TRBD2. The CDR3 is 14 residues long. V trimming: 3 bases; J trimming: 5 bases; junction bases outside the gene matches: 5. Germline lookup yields CDR1 MNHEY and CDR2 SMNVEV (reference sequence). CDR3 protein: CASSLRGGRNEQYF. CDR3 coding DNA: TGTGCCAGCAGTTTGCGGGGGGGCCGCAACGAGCAGTACTTC.

The CDR3 DNA reads TGTGCCAGTGGGGGGGAGCTTAATCAGCCCCAGCATTTT. This sequence encodes CASGGELNQPQHF. The chain carries TRBV19 and TRBJ1-5; perhaps TRBD1 as D (5 bases). V was pared by 8 bases and J by 4 bases, with 12 bases between. CDR1 is LNHDA, CDR2 SQIVND, per germline (reference sequence). The length of the CDR3 is 13 residues.

This rearrangement joins TRBV29-1 to TRBJ2-3; 8 positions match TRBD1. V shed 7 bases, J shed 6 bases, and the junction held 12 bases outside the gene matches. This CDR3 has 14 residues. Looked up from germline, CDR1 is SQVTM and CDR2 is ANQGSEA. The CDR3 protein is CSGGQGLRVDTQYF. The CDR3 region has the DNA TGCAGCGGTGGACAGGGCCTACGGGTTGATACGCAGTATTTT.

The chain uses TRBV7-9 and TRBJ2-1; unclear D gene. The CDR3 extends over 12 amino acids. With 5 bases removed from V and 8 bases from J, the gap between germline ends came to 10 bases. CDR1 is SEHNR, CDR2 FQNEAQ, per germline (reference sequence). The CDR3 is CASSPGWDEQFF. The CDR3 nucleotides are TGTGCCAGCAGCCCCGGGTGGGATGAGCAGTTCTTC.

The chain has TRBV27 and TRBJ2-3; D is uncertain. V gave up 0 bases and J gave up 2 bases, with 6 bases separating them. The germline V gene encodes CDR1 MNHEY and CDR2 SMNVEV (reference sequence). The CDR3 is 14 residues long. Written as DNA, the CDR3 is TGTGCCAGCAGTTTATCGGCCCCCACAGATACGCAGTATTTT. Its protein is CASSLSAPTDTQYF.

This chain uses TRBV7-2 with TRBJ2-7; TRBD1 agrees at 7 bases. Germline trimming cut 0 bases from V and 3 bases from J; bases unmatched to any gene: 2. Germline loops: CDR1 SGHTA, CDR2 FQGNSA. This CDR3 has 14 residues. The CDR3 DNA reads as TGTGCCAGCAGCTTAGCGGCAGGGGGCTACGAGCAGTACTTC. As protein: CASSLAAGGYEQYF.

The chain links TRBV6-2 or TRBV6-3 to TRBJ1-5; perhaps TRBD1 as D (5 bases). There are 15 residues in the CDR3. The V gene's germline CDR1 is MNHEY and CDR2 SVGEGT. The ends were cut back, 6 bases at V and 3 bases at J, with 15 bases in the middle. Written as DNA, the CDR3 is TGTGCCAGCAGCTCAGCAGACAGTTACAATCAGCCCCAGCATTTT. Amino acid sequence: CASSSADSYNQPQHF.

J is TRBJ1-1 and V is TRBV6-6, with no clear D. The CDR3 runs 12 residues. The germline V and J ends were trimmed by 7 bases and 8 bases, with 14 bases remaining between them. Looked up from germline, CDR1 is MNHNY and CDR2 is SVGAGI (reference sequence). DNA for the CDR3: TGTGCCAGCACTGTTACTAAGAAAGAAGCTTTCTTT. Its protein is CASTVTKKEAFF.

The J gene is TRBJ1-2, the V gene TRBV9; tentatively, D is TRBD1 (5 bases). Germline CDR1 reads SGDLS; CDR2 reads YYNGEE. This CDR3 contains 13 residues. The V end lost 4 bases, the J end lost 5 bases, and 12 bases lay between the germline ends. The CDR3 loop reads CASSPFREYGYTF. CDR3 DNA: TGTGCCAGCAGCCCTTTCAGGGAATATGGCTACACCTTC.

The chain recombines TRBV7-9 with TRBJ2-1, with 9 positions matching TRBD1. Germline V gene data show CDR1 as SEHNR and CDR2 as FQNEAQ (reference sequence). The CDR3 extends over 14 amino acids. Trimming removed 1 base from V and 9 bases from J; junction bases left unmatched: 4. This CDR3 reads CASSLVGTGTEQFF. In nucleotides, the CDR3 is TGTGCCAGCAGCTTAGTTGGGACAGGGACTGAGCAGTTCTTC.

The chain carries TRBV12-5 and TRBJ1-4; D gene unclear. Germline values: CDR1 LGHNT, CDR2 FRNRAP. V was clipped by 2 bases and J by 0 bases, with 7 bases between them. The CDR3 has 15 amino acids. The CDR3 region has the DNA TGTGCTAGTGGTTTGCTCGGTGCAACTAATGAAAAACTGTTTTTT. Its protein product is CASGLLGATNEKLFF.

V usage is TRBV5-1 and J usage is TRBJ1-1, with 7 bases that match TRBD1. Germline lookup yields CDR1 SGHRS and CDR2 YFSETQ. The CDR3 is 19 residues long. V lost 5 bases to trimming and J lost 1 base; unmatched junction nucleotides: 20. CDR3 nucleotide sequence: TGCGCCAGCAGTGAGTCAGGGGGTAGGGCGAACCCCCCGAACACTGAAGCTTTCTTT. This sequence encodes CASSESGGRANPPNTEAFF.

J is TRBJ1-5 and V is TRBV7-9, with TRBD1 identical over 8 bases. The V gene's germline CDR1 is SEHNR and CDR2 FQNEAQ (reference sequence). The J segment lost 7 bases and the V segment lost 4 bases, leaving 6 bases of the junction unmatched. The CDR3 is 14 residues long. This chain's CDR3 is CASSSTGGDQPQHF. The CDR3 DNA follows: TGTGCCAGCAGCTCAACAGGGGGTGACCAGCCCCAGCATTTT. Based on the CDR3 plus reference TRBV7-9 and TRBJ1-5, the full variable domain is DTGVSQNPRHKITKRGQNVTFRCDPISEHNRLYWYRQTLGQGPEFLTYFQNEAQLEKSRLLSDRFSAERPKGSFSTLEIQRTEQGDSAMYLCASSSTGGDQPQHFGDGTRLSIL.

V is TRBV2 and J is TRBJ2-2; TRBD1 agrees at 7 bases. The V gene end was trimmed by 6 bases and the J gene end by 5 bases; junction bases not matched to a gene: 12. From germline, CDR1 is SNHLY and CDR2 FYNNEI. CDR3 length equals 16 residues. The CDR3 DNA is TGTGCCAGCAGGGCAGCGACAGGGCTGGTAACCGGGGAGCTGTTTTTT. Translating gives CASRAATGLVTGELFF.

This clone was detected ten times or more. This sequence joins TRBV15 and TRBJ2-3; the match to TRBD2 covers 11 bases. CDR1 and CDR2 from the germline V gene are LNHNV and YYDKDF (reference sequence). This CDR3 region has 17 residues. V lost 0 bases to trimming and J lost 5 bases; unmatched junction nucleotides: 7. Here the CDR3 reads CATSRDSGGASGDTQYF. CDR3 bases: TGTGCCACCAGCAGAGATAGCGGGGGGGCCTCCGGAGATACGCAGTATTTT.

The chain recombines TRBV9 with TRBJ2-1; tentatively, D is TRBD2 (5 bases). The CDR3 spans 12 residues. Germline CDR1 SGDLS, CDR2 YYNGEE. Trimming pared 3 bases from V and 15 bases from J, leaving 16 bases between. The DNA of the CDR3 is TGTGCCAGCAGCGGAAGCGCCCCCGGGATGTTCTTC. It is translated as CASSGSAPGMFF.

The J gene is TRBJ1-5, the V gene TRBV27, with D possibly matching TRBD1 (6 bases). The germline gives CDR1 MNHEY, CDR2 SMNVEV (reference sequence). The CDR3 covers 12 residues. V lost 8 bases and J lost 4, with 9 bases in between. CDR3 sequence reads: CASSTGNQPQHF. CDR3 sequence (DNA): TGTGCCAGCTCCACAGGGAATCAGCCCCAGCATTTT.

The V gene is TRBV6-5, the J gene TRBJ1-6; possibly TRBD1 for D (6 bases). V lost 6 bases and J lost 6, with 15 bases in between. The CDR3 sequence is 15 residues long. Per germline, CDR1 MNHEY and CDR2 SVGAGI. CDR3 coding DNA: TGTGCCAGCAGGACGATGGGGGGGCCTAATTCACCCCTCCACTTT. Translated, it gives CASRTMGGPNSPLHF.